This T cell receptor beta chain is from a study of blood T cell repertoires in COVID-19. Study-level background: The United States, Italy and Spain provided the acute and convalescent COVID-19 samples. T cells, B-cell-depleted T cells, or PBMCs supplied cDNA or gDNA.

The method was immunoSEQ multiplex PCR; TCRdb's version includes in-frame clones alone and lacks a portion of them. The table lists approximately 40,000 clones, less than 95% of them singletons. Per the germline V gene, CDR1 is LNHDA and CDR2 is SQIVND (reference sequence). With V trimmed by 0 bases and J by 5 bases, 7 bases remained unmatched. The CDR3 is 17 residues long. This clonotype was obtained from a human donor in a cohort sampled during active COVID-19. The chain uses TRBV19 and TRBJ1-5; 10 bases align to TRBD1. Sample: peripheral blood. In DNA form, the CDR3 reads TGTGCCAGTAGTATAGACGCGGGACAGGGGAACCATCAGCCCCAGCATTTT. This encodes CASSIDAGQGNHQPQHF.